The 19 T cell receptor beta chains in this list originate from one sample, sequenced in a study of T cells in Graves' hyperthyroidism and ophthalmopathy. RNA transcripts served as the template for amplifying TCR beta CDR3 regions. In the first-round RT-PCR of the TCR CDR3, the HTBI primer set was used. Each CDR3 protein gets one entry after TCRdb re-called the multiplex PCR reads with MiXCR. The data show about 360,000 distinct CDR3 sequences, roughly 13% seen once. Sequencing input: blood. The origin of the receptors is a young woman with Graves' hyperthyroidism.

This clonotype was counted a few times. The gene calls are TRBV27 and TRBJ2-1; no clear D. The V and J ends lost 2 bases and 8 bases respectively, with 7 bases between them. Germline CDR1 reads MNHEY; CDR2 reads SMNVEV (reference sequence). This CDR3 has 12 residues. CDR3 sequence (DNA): TGTGCCAGCAGTTTAGGGCCCCATGAGCAGTTCTTC. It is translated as CASSLGPHEQFF.

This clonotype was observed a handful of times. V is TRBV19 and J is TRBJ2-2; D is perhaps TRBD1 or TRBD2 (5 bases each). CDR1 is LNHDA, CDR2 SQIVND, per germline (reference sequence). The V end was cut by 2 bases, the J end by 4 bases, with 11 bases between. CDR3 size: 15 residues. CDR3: CASSITGTVTGELFF. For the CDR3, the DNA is TGTGCCAGTAGTATAACCGGGACCGTCACCGGGGAGCTGTTTTTT.

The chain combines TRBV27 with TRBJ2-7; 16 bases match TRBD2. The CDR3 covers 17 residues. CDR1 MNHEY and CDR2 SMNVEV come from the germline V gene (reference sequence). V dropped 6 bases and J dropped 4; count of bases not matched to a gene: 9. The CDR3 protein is CASRTGTSGRARYEQYF. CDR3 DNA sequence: TGTGCCAGCAGAACCGGGACTAGCGGGAGGGCAAGATACGAGCAGTACTTC.

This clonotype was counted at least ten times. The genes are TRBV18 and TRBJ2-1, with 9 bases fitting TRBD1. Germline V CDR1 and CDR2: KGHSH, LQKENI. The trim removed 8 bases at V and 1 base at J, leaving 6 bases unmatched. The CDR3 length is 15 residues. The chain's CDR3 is CASSRGTGSYNEQFF. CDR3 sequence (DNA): TGTGCCAGCAGCCGGGGGACAGGGTCCTACAATGAGCAGTTCTTC.

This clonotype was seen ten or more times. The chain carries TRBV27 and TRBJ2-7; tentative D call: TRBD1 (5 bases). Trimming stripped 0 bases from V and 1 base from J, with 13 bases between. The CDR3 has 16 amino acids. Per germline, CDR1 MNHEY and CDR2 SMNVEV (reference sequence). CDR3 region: CASSLSTASRSYEQYF. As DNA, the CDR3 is TGTGCCAGCAGTTTATCGACAGCCAGCCGTTCCTACGAGCAGTACTTC.

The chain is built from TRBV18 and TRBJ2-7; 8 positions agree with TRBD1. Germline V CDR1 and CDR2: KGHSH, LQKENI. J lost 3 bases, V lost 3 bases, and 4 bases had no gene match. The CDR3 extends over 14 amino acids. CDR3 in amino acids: CASSPRTGFYEQYF. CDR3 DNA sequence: TGTGCCAGCTCACCTCGGACAGGGTTCTACGAGCAGTACTTC.

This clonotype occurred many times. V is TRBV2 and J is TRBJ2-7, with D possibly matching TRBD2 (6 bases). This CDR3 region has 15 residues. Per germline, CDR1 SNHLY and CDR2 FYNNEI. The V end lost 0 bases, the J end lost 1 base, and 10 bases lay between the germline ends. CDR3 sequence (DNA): TGTGCCAGCAGTGAAGCGGCAGGGAGGTCCTACGAGCAGTACTTC. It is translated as CASSEAAGRSYEQYF.

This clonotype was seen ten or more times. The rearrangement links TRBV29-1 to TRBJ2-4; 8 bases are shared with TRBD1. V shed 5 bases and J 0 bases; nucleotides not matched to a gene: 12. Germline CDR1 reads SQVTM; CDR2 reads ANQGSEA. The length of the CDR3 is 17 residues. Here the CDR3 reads CSVSTGVRGIAKNIQYF. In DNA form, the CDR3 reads TGCAGCGTTTCGACAGGGGTGAGGGGAATAGCCAAAAACATTCAGTACTTC.

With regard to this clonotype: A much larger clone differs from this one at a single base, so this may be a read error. The CDR3: CASSLLAGGEDTRYF. The CDR3 bases are TGTGCCAGCAGTTTATTAGCGGGGGGGGAAGATACGCGGTATTTT. The chain carries TRBV28 and TRBJ2-3; 11 positions agree with TRBD2. In germline, CDR1 is MDHEN, CDR2 SYDVKM. The CDR3 sequence is 15 residues long.

This CDR3 is CATSDPTGAGGSYNEQFF. CDR3 nucleotide sequence: TGTGCCACCAGTGATCCGACAGGGGCCGGTGGGTCCTACAATGAGCAGTTCTTC. This chain uses TRBV24-1 with TRBJ2-1; TRBD1 aligns across 8 bases. The germline V gene encodes CDR1 KGHDR and CDR2 SFDVKD. The CDR3 is 18 residues long. The J segment lost 1 base and the V segment lost 3 bases, leaving 10 bases of the junction unmatched.

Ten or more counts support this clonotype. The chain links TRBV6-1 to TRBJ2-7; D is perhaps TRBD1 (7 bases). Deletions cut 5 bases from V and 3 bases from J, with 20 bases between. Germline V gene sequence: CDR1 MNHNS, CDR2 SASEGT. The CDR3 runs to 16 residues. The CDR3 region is CASSPPPQGTLYEQYF. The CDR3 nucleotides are TGTGCCAGCAGTCCACCCCCACAGGGGACTCTCTACGAGCAGTACTTC.

This CDR3 is CASSRYTGGGEEKLFF. Here the CDR3 DNA reads TGTGCCAGCAGCCGGTATACAGGGGGAGGAGAGGAAAAACTGTTTTTT. This chain joins TRBV3-1 and TRBJ1-4; 8 nucleotides align to TRBD1. CDR3 size: 16 residues. CDR1 LGHDT and CDR2 YNNKEL come from the germline V gene (reference sequence). J gave up 8 bases and V 4 bases, and 12 bases lay outside the gene matches.

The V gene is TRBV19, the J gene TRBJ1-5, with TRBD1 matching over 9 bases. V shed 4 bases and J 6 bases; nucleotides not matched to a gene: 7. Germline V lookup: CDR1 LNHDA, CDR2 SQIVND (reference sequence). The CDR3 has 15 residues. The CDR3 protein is CASSTEQGAAQPQHF. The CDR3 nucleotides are TGTGCCAGTAGTACTGAACAGGGGGCGGCTCAGCCCCAGCATTTT.

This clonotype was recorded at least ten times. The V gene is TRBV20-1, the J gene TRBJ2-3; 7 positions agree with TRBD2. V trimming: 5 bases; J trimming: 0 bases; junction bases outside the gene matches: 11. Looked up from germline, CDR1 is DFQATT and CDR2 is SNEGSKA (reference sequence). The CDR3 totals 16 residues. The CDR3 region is CSAPPTGGISTDTQYF. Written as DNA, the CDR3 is TGCAGTGCTCCCCCTACGGGAGGCATCAGCACAGATACGCAGTATTTT.

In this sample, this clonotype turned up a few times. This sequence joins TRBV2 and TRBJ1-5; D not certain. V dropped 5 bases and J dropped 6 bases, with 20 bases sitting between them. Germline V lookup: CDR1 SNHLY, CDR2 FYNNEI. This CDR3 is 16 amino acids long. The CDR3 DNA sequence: TGTGCCAGCAGTCTGGACGGTGCAGGAGCAAGTCAGCCCCAGCATTTT. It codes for CASSLDGAGASQPQHF.

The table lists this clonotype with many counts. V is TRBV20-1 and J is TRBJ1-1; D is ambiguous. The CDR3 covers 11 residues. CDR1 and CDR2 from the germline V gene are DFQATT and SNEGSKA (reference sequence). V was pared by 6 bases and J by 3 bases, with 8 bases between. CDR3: CSANQDTEAFF. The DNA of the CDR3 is TGCAGTGCCAACCAAGACACTGAAGCTTTCTTT.

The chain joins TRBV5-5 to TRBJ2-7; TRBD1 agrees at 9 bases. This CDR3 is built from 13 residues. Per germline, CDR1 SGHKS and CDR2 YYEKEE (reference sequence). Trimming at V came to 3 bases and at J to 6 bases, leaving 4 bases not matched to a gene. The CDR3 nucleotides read TGTGCCAGCAGCTCCGGGACAGGGCGCGAGCAGTACTTC. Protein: CASSSGTGREQYF. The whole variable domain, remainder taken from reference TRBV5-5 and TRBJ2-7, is DAGVTQSPTHLIKTRGQQVTLRCSPISGHKSVSWYQQVLGQGPQFIFQYYEKEERGRGNFPDRFSARQFPNYSSELNVNALLLGDSALYLCASSSGTGREQYFGPGTRLTVT.

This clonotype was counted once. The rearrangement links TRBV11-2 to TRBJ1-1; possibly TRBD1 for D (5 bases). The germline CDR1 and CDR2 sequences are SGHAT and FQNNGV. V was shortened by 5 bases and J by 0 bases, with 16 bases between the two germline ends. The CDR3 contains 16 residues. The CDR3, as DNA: TGTGCCAGCAGCGCCCAGAGAGGGGTGGTGAACACTGAAGCTTTCTTT. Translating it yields CASSAQRGVVNTEAFF.

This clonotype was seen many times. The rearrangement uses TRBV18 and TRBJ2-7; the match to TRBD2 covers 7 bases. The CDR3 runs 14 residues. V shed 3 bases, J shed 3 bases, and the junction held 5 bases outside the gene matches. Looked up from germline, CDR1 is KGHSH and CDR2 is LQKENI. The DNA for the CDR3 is TGTGCCAGCTCACCCAGCGGGATAAACTACGAGCAGTACTTC. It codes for CASSPSGINYEQYF.